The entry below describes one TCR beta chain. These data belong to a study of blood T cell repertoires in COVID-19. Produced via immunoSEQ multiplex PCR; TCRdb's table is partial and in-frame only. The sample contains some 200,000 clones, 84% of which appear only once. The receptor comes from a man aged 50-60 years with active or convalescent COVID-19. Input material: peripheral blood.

CDR3 sequence reads: CASSVAGNLGNEQFF. CDR3 DNA: TGTGCCAGCAGTGTAGCGGGGAATCTCGGGAATGAGCAGTTCTTC. This chain uses TRBV6-2 or TRBV6-3 with TRBJ2-1; 8 bases match TRBD2. CDR3 length: 15 residues. The V and J ends lost 5 bases and 7 bases, in that order; junction bases with no gene match: 10. Germline V gene data show CDR1 as MNHEY and CDR2 as SVGEGT.